One sample yielded the 10 T cell receptor beta chains listed below, sequenced in a study of T-cell reconstitution after alpha-beta-depleted transplantation in children. Preparation of the TCRbeta library was carried out with unique molecular identifiers. MiXCR, run by TCRdb on the PCR reads, gives a single entry per CDR3 protein. The data contain 480,000 or so distinct CDR3 sequences, about 10% of them singletons. Material: PBMCs, obtained before TCRalphabeta/CD19-depleted stem cell transplant. These TCRs come from a child younger than 10 with inherited bone marrow failure, due to receive a stem cell transplant.

This clonotype has at least ten counts. V is TRBV6-2 or TRBV6-3 and J is TRBJ2-7, with D unresolved. Germline V gene lookup returns CDR1 MNHEY and CDR2 SVGEGT. V was pared by 7 bases and J by 0 bases, with 7 bases between. The CDR3 has 12 amino acids. As DNA, the CDR3 is TGTGCCAGCACAGCTTCCTCCTACGAGCAGTACTTC. It specifies CASTASSYEQYF.

This clonotype has a count of ten or more. The genes are TRBV14 and TRBJ2-3; 10 nucleotides align to TRBD2. The V gene's germline CDR1 is SGHDN and CDR2 FVKESK. This CDR3 region has 17 residues. With 3 bases clipped from V and 1 base from J, the junction kept 7 bases outside the gene matches. CDR3 DNA: TGTGCCAGCAGCCAGCTCAGGACTAGCGGAGGCACAGATACGCAGTATTTT. Its protein is CASSQLRTSGGTDTQYF. The whole variable domain, remainder taken from reference TRBV14 and TRBJ2-3, is EAGVTQFPSHSVIEKGQTVTLRCDPISGHDNLYWYRRVMGKEIKFLLHFVKESKQDESGMPNNRFLAERTGGTYSTLKVQPAELEDSGVYFCASSQLRTSGGTDTQYFGPGTRLTVL.

The CDR3 here is CSARDSSDEQYF. The DNA of the CDR3 is TGCAGTGCTAGAGATTCCAGTGACGAGCAGTACTTC. V and J are TRBV20-1 and TRBJ2-7; D call uncertain. V was trimmed by 0 bases and J by 5 bases, leaving 8 bases between them. The CDR3 totals 12 residues. Germline loops: CDR1 DFQATT, CDR2 SNEGSKA (reference sequence).

This clonotype was counted many times. The J gene is TRBJ2-5, the V gene TRBV15; D is unresolved. The CDR3 has 14 amino acids. The V and J ends lost 3 bases and 5 bases respectively, with 13 bases between them. The germline CDR1 and CDR2 sequences are LNHNV and YYDKDF (reference sequence). The CDR3 region has the DNA TGTGCCACCAGCAGCGAAAGGACCTGGGAGACCCAGTACTTC. It is translated as CATSSERTWETQYF.

CDR3 amino acids: CASSGSRRTSGSIRCYEQYF. DNA of the CDR3: TGCGCCAGCAGTGGCTCCCGAAGGACTAGCGGGAGTATAAGATGCTACGAGCAGTACTTC. V is TRBV10-1 and J is TRBJ2-7; TRBD2 matches at 13 bases. The ends lost 4 bases at V and 3 bases at J; junction bases unmatched: 18. The germline V gene encodes CDR1 WNHNN and CDR2 SYGVQD (reference sequence). CDR3 size: 20 residues.

The table lists this clonotype with many counts. The chain has TRBV5-6 and TRBJ2-2, with 9 positions matching TRBD2. The CDR3 has 16 residues. CDR1 SGHDT and CDR2 YYEEEE come from the germline V gene. The V gene end was trimmed by 0 bases and the J gene end by 1 base; junction bases not matched to a gene: 1. CDR3 in amino acids: CASSLALAGNTGELFF. CDR3 in DNA: TGTGCCAGCAGCTTGGCACTAGCGGGGAACACCGGGGAGCTGTTTTTT.

This clonotype has a count of ten or more. The gene calls are TRBV27 and TRBJ2-7; D gene unclear. Germline CDR1 is MNHEY and CDR2 is SMNVEV (reference sequence). The CDR3 consists of 15 residues. V gave up 5 bases and J gave up 3 bases, with 17 bases separating them. CDR3 sequence reads: CASSLLPTRSYEQYF. The CDR3 coding sequence is TGTGCCAGCAGTCTGCTCCCGACACGGAGCTACGAGCAGTACTTC.

This rearrangement joins TRBV20-1 to TRBJ2-5; 11 bases agree with TRBD2. The CDR3 length is 17 residues. V lost 0 bases, J lost 3 bases, and 9 bases stayed unmatched. Germline CDR1 reads DFQATT; CDR2 reads SNEGSKA (reference sequence). The CDR3 sequence: CSARDRVAGGPKETQYF. As DNA, the CDR3 is TGCAGTGCTAGAGATCGGGTAGCGGGAGGGCCTAAAGAGACCCAGTACTTC.

This clonotype was found a few times. The rearrangement links TRBV10-3 to TRBJ2-3; maybe TRBD2 (6 bases). Per the germline V gene, CDR1 is ENHRY and CDR2 is SYGVKD. The V end lost 2 bases, the J end lost 0 bases, and 9 bases lay between the germline ends. The CDR3 has 15 residues. CDR3: CAISERELSTDTQYF. The CDR3, as DNA: TGTGCCATCAGTGAGCGGGAGCTTAGCACAGATACGCAGTATTTT.

This clonotype was seen ten or more times. V is TRBV4-3 and J is TRBJ2-7, with 9 bases matching TRBD2. The CDR3 covers 16 residues. J lost 3 bases, V lost 1 base, and 7 bases had no gene match. Germline V lookup: CDR1 LGHNA, CDR2 YSLEER. CDR3 bases: TGCGCCAGCAGCCAAGGACCCGGGACTAGCTTCTACGAGCAGTACTTC. It is translated as CASSQGPGTSFYEQYF.